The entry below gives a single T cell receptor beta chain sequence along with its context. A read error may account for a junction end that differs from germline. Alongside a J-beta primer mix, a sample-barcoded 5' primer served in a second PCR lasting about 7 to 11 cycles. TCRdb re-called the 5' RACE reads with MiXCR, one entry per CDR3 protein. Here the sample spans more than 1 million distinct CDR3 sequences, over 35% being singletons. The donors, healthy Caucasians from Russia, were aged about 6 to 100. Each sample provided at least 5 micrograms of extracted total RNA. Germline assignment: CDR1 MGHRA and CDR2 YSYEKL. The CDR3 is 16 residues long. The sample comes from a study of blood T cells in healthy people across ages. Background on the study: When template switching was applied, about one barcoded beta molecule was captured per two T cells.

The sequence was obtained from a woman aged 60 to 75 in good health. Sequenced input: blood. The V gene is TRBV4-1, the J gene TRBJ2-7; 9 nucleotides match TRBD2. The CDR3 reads CASSQDPGLAGYEQYF. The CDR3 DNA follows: TGTGCCAGCAGCCAAGATCCGGGACTAGCTGGGTACGAGCAGTACTTC.